The 12 T cell receptor beta chains below were found in one sample sequenced in a study of cytomegalovirus exposure and HLA in healthy donors. Primers: 60 Vbeta forward and 13 Jbeta reverse. Data came from immunoSEQ multiplex PCR; TCRdb stores just in-frame clones and leaves some out. The sample shows fewer than 200,000 clones, roughly 76% of them seen only once. The sequencing sample was made of PBMCs. The receptors stem from a woman between 45 and 65 years old in good health and CMV-seronegative.

This chain joins TRBV9 and TRBJ1-1; TRBD1 matches 8 bases. CDR3 length: 15 amino acids. The V and J ends lost 3 bases and 1 base, in that order; junction bases with no gene match: 5. The V gene's germline CDR1 is SGDLS and CDR2 YYNGEE. Here the CDR3 DNA reads TGTGCCAGCAGCGGGAAGACAGGGGAGAACACTGAAGCTTTCTTT. Translated, it gives CASSGKTGENTEAFF.

The gene calls are TRBV4-2 and TRBJ2-5; 7 bases are shared with TRBD2. Looked up from germline, CDR1 is LGHNA and CDR2 is YNFKEQ. V was pared by 1 base and J by 5 bases, with 13 bases of the junction left unmatched. CDR3 length equals 17 residues. Here the CDR3 DNA reads TGTGCCAGCAGCCAAGCTGGTAGCGGGTATGTCAGCGAGACCCAGTACTTC. It translates to CASSQAGSGYVSETQYF.

This clone showed up just a few times. The V call is TRBV9, the J call TRBJ1-1; 9 positions agree with TRBD1. V shed 0 bases and J 9 bases; nucleotides not matched to a gene: 12. The germline V gene encodes CDR1 SGDLS and CDR2 YYNGEE. The CDR3 is 16 residues long. Here the CDR3 DNA reads TGTGCCAGCAGCGTAGCTCCCGGGACAGGGAGCAACCAAGCTTTCTTT. It codes for CASSVAPGTGSNQAFF.

The J gene is TRBJ2-3, the V gene TRBV7-6; 9 positions agree with TRBD1. Germline CDR1 and CDR2: SGHVS and FNYEAQ. This CDR3 contains 15 residues. Trimming removed 5 bases from V and 1 base from J; junction bases left unmatched: 4. The CDR3 loop is CASSPWTGGTDTQYF. CDR3 nucleotide sequence: TGTGCCAGCAGCCCATGGACAGGGGGCACAGATACGCAGTATTTT. The whole variable domain, filled in from reference TRBV7-6 and TRBJ2-3, reads GAGVSQSPRYKVTKRGQDVALRCDPISGHVSLYWYRQALGQGPEFLTYFNYEAQQDKSGLPNDRFSAERPEGSISTLTIQRTEQRDSAMYRCASSPWTGGTDTQYFGPGTRLTVL.

Comment on this clone: At one of its ends the junction is not consistent with the germline gene, which may arise from a read error. The V and J genes are TRBV28 and TRBJ1-2, with D possibly being TRBD1 (5 bases). The CDR3 extends over 12 amino acids. Germline V gene sequence: CDR1 MDHEN, CDR2 SYDVKM. Here the CDR3 reads CAGRAIPGGYTF. Here the CDR3 DNA reads TGTGCCGGCAGAGCTATCCCAGGGGGCTACACCTTC.

The rearrangement joins TRBV6-6 to TRBJ1-4; possibly TRBD1 for D (6 bases). The germline gives CDR1 MNHNY, CDR2 SVGAGI (reference sequence). This CDR3 spans 15 amino acids. Trimming took off 2 bases at V and 3 bases at J, with 10 bases between the two ends. CDR3 sequence reads: CASSYRGGPNEKLFF. Written as DNA, the CDR3 is TGTGCCAGCAGTTACCGGGGGGGCCCTAATGAAAAACTGTTTTTT.

This sequence joins TRBV11-2 and TRBJ2-7; TRBD2 agrees at 10 bases. V lost 1 base and J lost 3; bases outside the gene matches: 3. The germline V gene encodes CDR1 SGHAT and CDR2 FQNNGV. This CDR3 is 15 amino acids long. CDR3 protein: CASSLVPSGGYEQYF. As DNA, the CDR3 is TGTGCCAGCAGCTTAGTCCCTAGCGGGGGCTACGAGCAGTACTTC.

The table lists this clone with a count of one. The chain recombines TRBV13 with TRBJ2-5; 9 nucleotides agree with TRBD2. The V gene's germline CDR1 is PRHDT and CDR2 FYEKMQ (reference sequence). V lost 4 bases and J lost 7; bases outside the gene matches: 7. The CDR3 is 14 amino acids. As DNA, the CDR3 is TGTGCCAGCAGCTCCGGGACTAGCCTCACGACCCAGTACTTC. Translated: CASSSGTSLTTQYF.

This chain links TRBV10-3 with TRBJ2-1, with 9 bases fitting TRBD1. The J segment lost 7 bases and the V segment lost 6 bases, leaving 13 bases of the junction unmatched. CDR1 and CDR2 from the germline V gene are ENHRY and SYGVKD. The length of the CDR3 is 16 residues. The CDR3 is CAIRALRDREDNEQFF. The CDR3 nucleotides are TGTGCCATCAGAGCTTTAAGGGACAGGGAGGATAATGAGCAGTTCTTC.

The J gene is TRBJ2-7, the V gene TRBV7-2; 7 bases align to TRBD1. Germline values: CDR1 SGHTA, CDR2 FQGNSA. CDR3 length: 13 amino acids. The V segment lost 6 bases and the J segment 7 bases; nucleotides outside the gene matches: 9. CDR3 in amino acids: CASRLTGTEEQYF. The CDR3 DNA is TGTGCCAGCAGACTGACAGGGACCGAAGAGCAGTACTTC.

The V call is TRBV5-1, the J call TRBJ2-4, with D possibly TRBD2 on 5 matching bases. The germline V and J ends were trimmed by 4 bases and 15 bases, with 20 bases remaining between them. The CDR3 contains 13 residues. Germline-derived CDR1 and CDR2 are SGHRS and YFSETQ. CDR3 protein: CASSSQTGSLGYF. Here the CDR3 DNA reads TGCGCCAGCAGCAGCCAGACGGGGAGCTTAGGGTACTTC.

The chain employs TRBV4-1 and TRBJ1-1; possibly TRBD1 for D (5 bases). Germline values: CDR1 MGHRA, CDR2 YSYEKL. This CDR3 has 14 residues. Trimming removed 6 bases from V and 0 bases from J, with 11 bases in between. CDR3 sequence reads: CASRGLLVNTEAFF. In DNA form, the CDR3 reads TGCGCCAGCAGGGGACTCCTTGTGAACACTGAAGCTTTCTTT.